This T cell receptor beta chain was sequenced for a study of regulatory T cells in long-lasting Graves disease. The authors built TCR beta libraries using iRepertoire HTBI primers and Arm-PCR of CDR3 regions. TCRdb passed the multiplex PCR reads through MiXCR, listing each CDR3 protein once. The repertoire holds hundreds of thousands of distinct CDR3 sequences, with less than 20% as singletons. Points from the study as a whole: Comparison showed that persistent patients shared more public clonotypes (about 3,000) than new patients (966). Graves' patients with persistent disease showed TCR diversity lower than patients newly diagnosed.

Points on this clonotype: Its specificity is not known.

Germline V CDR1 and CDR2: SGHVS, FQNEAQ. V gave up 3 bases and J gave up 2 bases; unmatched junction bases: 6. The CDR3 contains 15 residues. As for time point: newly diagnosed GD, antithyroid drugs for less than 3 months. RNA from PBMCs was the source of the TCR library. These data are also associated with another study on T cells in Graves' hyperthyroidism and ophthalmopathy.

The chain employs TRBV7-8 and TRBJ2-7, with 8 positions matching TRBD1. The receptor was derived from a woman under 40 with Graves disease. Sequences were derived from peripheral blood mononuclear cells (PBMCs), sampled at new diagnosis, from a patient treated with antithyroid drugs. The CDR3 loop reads CASSLKTGDTYEQYF. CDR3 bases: TGTGCCAGCAGCTTGAAGACAGGGGACACCTACGAGCAGTACTTC.